This T cell receptor (beta chain) was found in a study of vaccination and CD4 T cells after COVID-19. Across the study: Convalescent patients were SARS-CoV-2 positive by nasal swab PCR; several mild, one severe. The convalescent population consisted of six males and four females, two of whom were of Hispanic ethnicity. Either a CEFX pool, an HIV-1 Nef pool, or no peptide was added to control cultures.

Sequenced with the Oncomine TCR Beta short-read assay was DNA taken from cultured CD4+ T cells. It was cultured CD4+ T cells from which genomic DNA was extracted. One entry per CDR3 protein results from TCRdb running MiXCR on the PCR reads. The repertoire holds under 15,000 distinct CDR3 sequences, almost 65% seen once, with 11% to 15% in the top ten. CDR1 is LNHDA, CDR2 SQIVND, per germline (reference sequence). The CDR3 has 13 residues. V dropped 8 bases and J dropped 4 bases, with 12 bases sitting between them. Sample treatment: approximately 11-day PBMC culture with coronavirus spike peptide pools or control peptides (ViraFEST assay). On this clonotype itself: As yet, its antigen is unknown.

The sequencing input was CD4+ T cells from blood, cultured in vitro. This TCR came from a human donor who had recovered from COVID-19. The chain recombines TRBV19 with TRBJ1-3; D is ambiguous. In DNA form, the CDR3 reads TGTGCCAGTTCCACCGGGCCCGGAAACACCATATATTTT. Protein: CASSTGPGNTIYF.